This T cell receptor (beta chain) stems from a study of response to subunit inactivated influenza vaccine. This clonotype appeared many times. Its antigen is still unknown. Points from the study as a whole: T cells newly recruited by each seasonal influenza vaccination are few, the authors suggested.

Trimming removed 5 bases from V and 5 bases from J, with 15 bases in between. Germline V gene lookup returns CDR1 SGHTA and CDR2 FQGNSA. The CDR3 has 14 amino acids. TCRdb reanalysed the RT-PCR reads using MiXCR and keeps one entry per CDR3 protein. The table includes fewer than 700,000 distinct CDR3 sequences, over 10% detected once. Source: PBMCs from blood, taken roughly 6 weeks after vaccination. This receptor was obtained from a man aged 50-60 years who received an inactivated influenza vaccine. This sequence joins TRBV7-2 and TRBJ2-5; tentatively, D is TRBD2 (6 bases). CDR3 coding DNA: TGTGCCAGCAGCCCAGGACTACCCGGGGAGACCCAGTACTTC. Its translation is CASSPGLPGETQYF.